These T cell receptor beta chains were read from a single sample in a study of OX40 agonist ivuxolimab in advanced cancers. Assay used: immunoSEQ multiplex PCR; TCRdb lists only in-frame clones, some missing. The data contain roughly 67,000 clones, around nine tenths of them seen just once; the ten biggest clones take up approximately 0.27%. Sequences were derived from CD4+ or CD8+ T cells sorted from blood, sampled in a trial of the OX40 agonist ivuxolimab. The origin of the receptors is an adult with an advanced solid tumor such as melanoma, head and neck, liver or kidney cancer. The CDR3 runs from the conserved cysteine through the conserved F or W. The D gene is left open where the match is weak. Only some rows state a clone size, as once, few, many or a class for expanded clones.

D	size	V	J	CDR3	DNA
-	-	TRBV14	TRBJ2-1	CASTSLVGSHEQFF	TGTGCCAGCACGTCACTAGTGGGGAGCCATGAGCAGTTCTTC
-	once	TRBV2	TRBJ1-1	CASSGGDWTEAFF	TGTGCCAGCAGTGGGGGTGATTGGACTGAAGCTTTCTTT
TRBD2	-	TRBV10-3	TRBJ2-7	CAISEGLAAIYEQYF	TGTGCCATCAGTGAGGGACTAGCAGCAATCTACGAGCAGTACTTC
-	once	TRBV11-2	TRBJ2-3	CASSLGAIGTDTQYF	TGTGCCAGCAGCTTAGGGGCGATAGGGACAGATACGCAGTATTTT
-	-	TRBV18	TRBJ1-6	CASSPAGTSGSSPLHF	TGTGCCAGCTCACCAGCCGGGACAAGCGGGAGTTCACCCCTCCACTTT
-	-	TRBV18	TRBJ2-5	CASSRTVQETQYF	TGTGCCAGCTCACGGACGGTTCAAGAGACCCAGTACTTC
-	-	TRBV7-9	TRBJ1-1	CASSFGSGQAEAFF	-
-	-	TRBV11-2	TRBJ2-7	CASSFVDSNYEQYF	TGTGCCAGCAGCTTCGTGGACAGCAACTACGAGCAGTACTTC
-	-	TRBV6-6	TRBJ1-1	CASGKQGAGNTEAFF	TGTGCCAGCGGAAAACAGGGTGCGGGGAACACTGAAGCTTTCTTT
TRBD1	-	TRBV6-5	TRBJ1-2	CASTRDSLYGYTF	TGTGCCAGCACCCGGGACAGTCTATATGGCTACACCTTC
TRBD2	few	TRBV6-5	TRBJ2-3	CASSYAGVGGDTQYF	TGTGCCAGCAGTTACGCGGGAGTGGGGGGGGATACGCAGTATTTT
-	-	TRBV28	TRBJ1-3	CASSRGGESNTIYF	TGTGCCAGCAGCCGAGGGGGGGAATCGAACACCATATATTTT
-	-	TRBV29-1	TRBJ1-1	CSVARQRDTEAFF	TGCAGCGTGGCCCGACAGAGAGACACTGAAGCTTTCTTT
-	-	TRBV10-2	TRBJ2-2	CASSGQGFTGELFF	TGCGCCAGCAGCGGTCAGGGGTTCACCGGGGAGCTGTTTTTT
TRBD1	-	TRBV5-6	TRBJ2-4	CASSQDRKNIQYF	TGTGCCAGCAGCCAGGACAGGAAAAACATTCAGTACTTC
TRBD1	-	TRBV19	TRBJ2-1	CASSMAGGGYNEQFF	TGTGCCAGTAGTATGGCAGGGGGCGGCTACAATGAGCAGTTCTTC
-	-	TRBV5-6	TRBJ2-3	CASSFSTGTDTQYF	TGTGCCAGCAGCTTTAGTACAGGGACAGATACGCAGTATTTT
-	-	TRBV28	TRBJ1-2	CASSFWKDGYTF	TGTGCCAGCAGTTTTTGGAAGGATGGCTACACCTTC
TRBD2	-	TRBV5-1	TRBJ2-1	CASSPWTSGSYNEQFF	TGCGCCAGCAGCCCCTGGACTAGCGGGAGCTACAATGAGCAGTTCTTC
-	few	TRBV4-3	TRBJ2-1	CASSQEGANIGPYNEQFF	TGCGCCAGCAGCCAAGAGGGGGCCAATATCGGGCCCTACAATGAGCAGTTCTTC
-	-	TRBV10-3	TRBJ1-4	CAISDVYQGNSKIVLF	TGTGCCATCAGTGATGTGTATCAGGGAAACAGCAAGATAGTACTTTTT
-	-	TRBV6-1	TRBJ1-3	CASISSGNTIYF	TGTGCCAGCATAAGCTCTGGAAACACCATATATTTT
-	-	TRBV4-1	TRBJ2-3	CASSPEGGLGRGTTDTQYF	TGCGCCAGCAGCCCCGAGGGGGGGTTGGGGCGGGGTACCACAGATACGCAGTATTTT
-	once	TRBV27	TRBJ2-2	CASSSEGPGELFF	TGTGCCAGCAGTTCGGAGGGGCCAGGGGAGCTGTTTTTT
TRBD2	few	TRBV7-9	TRBJ2-7	CASSSYSGSLYEQYF	TGTGCCAGCAGCTCTTATAGCGGGAGTTTGTACGAGCAGTACTTC
-	-	TRBV5-8	TRBJ2-5	CASSLSWAAQETQYF	TGTGCCAGCAGCTTGTCTTGGGCCGCTCAAGAGACCCAGTACTTC
-	-	TRBV27	TRBJ2-3	CASTGRTDTQYF	TGTGCCAGCACAGGGCGCACAGATACGCAGTATTTT
-	few	TRBV5-1	TRBJ1-2	CASSLGTNYGYTF	TGCGCCAGCAGCTTGGGCACTAACTATGGCTACACCTTC
TRBD1	-	TRBV5-4	TRBJ2-1	CASRRQGANEQFF	TGTGCCAGCAGGAGACAGGGGGCGAATGAGCAGTTCTTC
-	-	TRBV5-6	TRBJ2-1	CASSLSPSSYNEQFF	TGTGCCAGCAGCCTGAGCCCAAGCTCCTACAATGAGCAGTTCTTC
-	-	TRBV6-6	TRBJ1-2	CASSYSRQHTNYGYTF	TGTGCCAGCAGTTACTCAAGACAGCACACTAACTATGGCTACACCTTC
-	-	TRBV19	TRBJ2-1	CASSIAGVAEQFF	TGTGCCAGTAGTATAGCGGGAGTGGCTGAGCAGTTCTTC
TRBD1	-	TRBV28	TRBJ1-1	CASSFGSAAGGNTEAFF	TGTGCCAGCAGTTTCGGGTCAGCGGCAGGGGGGAACACTGAAGCTTTCTTT
-	-	TRBV5-1	TRBJ2-7	CASTRENGYDEQYF	TGCGCCAGCACCCGGGAGAACGGATATGACGAGCAGTACTTC
-	-	TRBV7-3	TRBJ2-2	CASSLRWPSNTGELFF	TGTGCCAGCAGCTTAAGGTGGCCATCGAACACCGGGGAGCTGTTTTTT
-	-	TRBV2	TRBJ2-7	CASRQIDTTYEQYF	TGTGCCAGCAGACAAATTGACACTACCTACGAGCAGTACTTC
TRBD2	-	TRBV29-1	TRBJ2-3	CSVTSGSSDTQYF	TGCAGCGTGACTAGCGGGAGTTCAGATACGCAGTATTTT
-	-	TRBV6-1	TRBJ2-5	CASRIRGEETQYF	TGTGCCAGCAGAATCAGGGGTGAAGAGACCCAGTACTTC
TRBD1	-	TRBV6-7	TRBJ2-1	CASSYERDRVVGEQFF	TGTGCCAGCAGTTACGAGCGGGACAGGGTGGTGGGTGAGCAGTTCTTC
TRBD1	-	TRBV27	TRBJ2-2	CASSRRQGFTGELFF	TGTGCCAGCAGTCGACGACAGGGTTTCACCGGGGAGCTGTTTTTT
TRBD2	-	TRBV19	TRBJ2-1	CASSLWTSGSRDEQFF	TGTGCCAGTAGCCTTTGGACTAGCGGGAGTAGGGATGAGCAGTTCTTC
-	-	TRBV5-5	TRBJ1-1	CASSLVVQTEAFF	TGTGCCAGCAGCTTGGTCGTACAAACTGAAGCTTTCTTT
TRBD1	-	TRBV2	TRBJ2-5	CASSGQGRETQYF	TGTGCCAGCAGCGGACAGGGGAGGGAGACCCAGTACTTC
TRBD2	-	TRBV11-2	TRBJ2-2	CALGAGVTGELFF	TGTGCCCTCGGGGCGGGGGTCACCGGGGAGCTGTTTTTT
-	-	TRBV11-2	TRBJ2-5	CASSEQGAASETQYF	TGTGCCAGCAGCGAACAAGGAGCGGCTTCGGAGACCCAGTACTTC
-	once	TRBV7-2	TRBJ1-6	CASSLAGISPLHF	TGTGCCAGCAGCTTAGCAGGGATTTCACCCCTCCACTTT
-	-	TRBV18	TRBJ2-5	CASNGNSQETQYF	TGTGCCAGCAACGGGAATTCTCAAGAGACCCAGTACTTC
TRBD1	-	TRBV29-1	TRBJ2-7	CSVGDRGYEQYF	TGCAGCGTTGGGGACAGGGGTTACGAGCAGTACTTC